These 13 T cell receptor beta chains were sequenced from one sample in a study of CD8 T cells in ankylosing spondylitis. No antigens are known for them. Study outcomes and limitations: A TCR beta motif of under 10 highly homologous variants seemed to mark ankylosing spondylitis blood.

Via MiXCR, TCRdb re-called the 5' RACE reads, giving one row per CDR3 protein. The table lists under 450,000 distinct CDR3 sequences, under 20% of them singletons, with approximately 0.93% in the top ten. The sequencing input was blood, either unsorted or a sorted T cell fraction (not recorded which). The receptors were sampled from a male donor with ankylosing spondylitis.

The chain carries TRBV2 and TRBJ2-7, with D maybe TRBD1 (6 bases). In germline, CDR1 is SNHLY, CDR2 FYNNEI. The CDR3 is made up of 14 amino acids. Trimming left V 8 bases short and J 0 bases short, with 14 bases between. CDR3 coding DNA: TGTGCCAGCCTCAACAGGGACGTCTCCTACGAGCAGTACTTC. This sequence encodes CASLNRDVSYEQYF.

This clonotype has a count of ten or more. A read error may produce the germline difference seen at one junction end. The rearrangement links TRBV5-1 to TRBJ1-1; the D gene is possibly TRBD1 (5 bases). The CDR3 spans 14 residues. Germline CDR1 and CDR2: SGHRS and YFSETQ. CDR3 region: CASSLGGLNTEAFF. The CDR3 bases are TGTGCCAGCAGCTTGGGGGGGTTGAACACTGAAGCTTTCTTT. Full variable domain (rest looked up from reference TRBV5-1 and TRBJ1-1): KAGVTQTPRYLIKTRGQQVTLSCSPISGHRSVSWYQQTPGQGLQFLFEYFSETQRNKGNFPGRFSGRQFSNSRSEMNVSTLELGDSALYLCASSLGGLNTEAFFGQGTRLTVV.

V is TRBV7-2 and J is TRBJ2-7, with D possibly TRBD2 on 5 matching bases. Germline V CDR1 and CDR2: SGHTA, FQGNSA. V gave up 7 bases and J gave up 4 bases, with 17 bases separating them. The CDR3 contains 14 residues. CDR3 sequence: CASTFFGVAYEQYF. CDR3 coding DNA: TGTGCCAGCACCTTTTTCGGGGTAGCGTACGAGCAGTACTTC.

V and J are TRBV20-1 and TRBJ2-7, with 9 bases that match TRBD2. The CDR3 length is 15 residues. The V and J ends lost 1 base and 4 bases, in that order; junction bases with no gene match: 8. Per germline, CDR1 DFQATT and CDR2 SNEGSKA (reference sequence). As DNA, the CDR3 is TGCAGTGCTAGAGTCGTGACTAGCGGATCTTACGAGCAGTACTTC. Encoded protein: CSARVVTSGSYEQYF.

This clonotype was counted many times. The chain is built from TRBV12-3 or TRBV12-4 and TRBJ1-2, with 9 bases fitting TRBD1. The CDR3 is made up of 13 amino acids. The ends lost 5 bases at V and 8 bases at J; junction bases unmatched: 6. The CDR3 reads CASSPDRGGGYTF. CDR3 DNA sequence: TGTGCCAGCAGTCCCGACAGGGGGGGAGGCTACACCTTC.

In DNA form, the CDR3 reads TGTGCCAGCAGCTTAGTTCAGGGGACCTACAATGAGCAGTTCTTC. Translation: CASSLVQGTYNEQFF. The chain has TRBV11-2 and TRBJ2-1; D is perhaps TRBD1 (6 bases). V lost 1 base, J lost 2 bases, and 9 bases lay in between. Germline V gene lookup returns CDR1 SGHAT and CDR2 FQNNGV. The CDR3 runs to 15 residues.

This clonotype was detected a few times. The chain recombines TRBV18 with TRBJ2-2; maybe TRBD1 (5 bases). CDR3 length: 16 amino acids. Germline loops: CDR1 KGHSH, CDR2 LQKENI. With 2 bases removed from V and 3 bases from J, the gap between germline ends came to 13 bases. The CDR3 nucleotides read TGTGCCAGCTCACCAGGTTCGCCAGGGTACACCGGGGAGCTGTTTTTT. Amino acid sequence: CASSPGSPGYTGELFF.

The table lists this clonotype with many counts. CDR3: CASSLSIYNEQFF. The CDR3 bases are TGTGCCAGCAGCTTATCTATTTACAATGAGCAGTTCTTC. The chain joins TRBV11-2 to TRBJ2-1; D remains ambiguous. Looked up from germline, CDR1 is SGHAT and CDR2 is FQNNGV. Trimming took off 2 bases at V and 4 bases at J, with 6 bases between the two ends. There are 13 residues in the CDR3.

The V and J genes are TRBV6-1 and TRBJ2-2, with D perhaps matching TRBD1 (6 bases). Germline lookup yields CDR1 MNHNS and CDR2 SASEGT. The CDR3 sequence is 16 residues long. The ends were cut back, 4 bases at V and 4 bases at J, with 16 bases in the middle. CDR3 DNA: TGTGCCAGCAGTGTACAGGGTCGGGGCGCCACCGGGGAGCTGTTTTTT. Its translation is CASSVQGRGATGELFF.

J is TRBJ2-2 and V is TRBV7-8; TRBD2 agrees at 11 bases. The CDR3 length is 18 residues. J was trimmed by 0 bases and V by 3 bases; bases with no gene match: 6. Germline V gives CDR1 SGHVS, CDR2 FQNEAQ. DNA of the CDR3: TGTGCCAGCAGCTTTTGGGTTAGCGGGGGGGCGAACACCGGGGAGCTGTTTTTT. Encoded protein: CASSFWVSGGANTGELFF.

This clonotype has a handful of counts. The rearrangement uses TRBV25-1 and TRBJ1-3, with 11 bases identical to TRBD1. The CDR3 spans 16 residues. V was pared by 6 bases and J by 0 bases, with 4 bases of the junction left unmatched. CDR1 MGHDK and CDR2 SYGVNS come from the germline V gene. The CDR3 reads CASSRTGGSSGNTIYF. The DNA for the CDR3 is TGTGCCAGCAGCCGGACAGGGGGCAGCTCTGGAAACACCATATATTTT. The whole variable domain, remainder taken from reference TRBV25-1 and TRBJ1-3, is EADIYQTPRYLVIGTGKKITLECSQTMGHDKMYWYQQDPGMELHLIHYSYGVNSTEKGDLSSESTVSRIRTEHFPLTLESARPSHTSQYLCASSRTGGSSGNTIYFGEGSWLTVV.

This clonotype was detected a few times. This chain uses TRBV28 with TRBJ1-6, with D possibly being TRBD1 (5 bases). V shed 5 bases and J shed 0 bases, with 14 bases lying between them. Looked up from germline, CDR1 is MDHEN and CDR2 is SYDVKM. This CDR3 region has 17 residues. CDR3 nucleotides: TGTGCCAGCAGTCCACCCCGGGGGAGCTCCTATAATTCACCCCTCCACTTT. Protein: CASSPPRGSSYNSPLHF.

This clonotype was detected a few times. The rearrangement uses TRBV4-1 and TRBJ2-3; no clear D. Germline CDR1 is MGHRA and CDR2 is YSYEKL. The CDR3 totals 12 residues. V lost 4 bases and J lost 5, with 7 bases in between. This CDR3 is CASSLTVDTQYF. CDR3 coding DNA: TGCGCCAGCAGCCTGACGGTAGATACGCAGTATTTT.